A selection of T cell receptor beta chains follows, all from one sample in a study of Graves' ophthalmopathy and Graves' hyperthyroidism. TCRdb recomputed calls from the multiplex PCR reads with MiXCR, one row per CDR3 protein. This table holds some 1.1 million distinct CDR3 sequences, about two fifths found once. Sequencing was done on a sample of peripheral blood or thyroid tissue (not recorded which). The origin of the receptors is an adult man with Graves' hyperthyroidism. CDR3s include the opening cysteine and the closing phenylalanine or tryptophan. A D gene is named only where the DNA matches it firmly. Size tells how often a clone was seen (once, few, many) or the class of an expanded clone, and some rows leave it out.

j_call: TRBJ1-2
d_call: TRBD1
v_call: TRBV10-3
clone_size: .
cdr3_nt: TGTGCCATCAGTGAGTCGAACAGGGGAAAGTATAGCTACACCTTC
cdr3_aa: CAISESNRGKYSYTF

j_call: TRBJ2-7
d_call: TRBD1
v_call: TRBV5-6
clone_size: few
cdr3_nt: TGTGCCAGCAGCGCGCCTCGACAGGGGGGTAGGTACGAGCAGTACTTC
cdr3_aa: CASSAPRQGGRYEQYF

j_call: TRBJ1-2
d_call: TRBD1
v_call: TRBV20-1
clone_size: many
cdr3_nt: TGCAGTGCTAGACAGGGGGCAGGTTTCTATGGCTACACCTTC
cdr3_aa: CSARQGAGFYGYTF

j_call: TRBJ1-2
d_call: .
v_call: TRBV7-8
clone_size: .
cdr3_nt: TGTGCCAGCAGCTTAGGGGCGGTTTTTGCGGGAAATGGCTACACCTTC
cdr3_aa: CASSLGAVFAGNGYTF

j_call: TRBJ1-3
d_call: .
v_call: TRBV9
clone_size: .
cdr3_nt: TGTGCCAGCAGTCACAGCTCTGGAAACACCGTATATTTT
cdr3_aa: CASSHSSGNTVYF

j_call: TRBJ1-6
d_call: .
v_call: TRBV6-5
clone_size: many
cdr3_nt: TGTGCCAGCAGTTACGAGACGGCGAATTCACCCCTCCACTTT
cdr3_aa: CASSYETANSPLHF

j_call: TRBJ2-7
d_call: TRBD2
v_call: TRBV6-1
clone_size: many
cdr3_nt: TGTGCCAGCAGTGCGGGACTAGCGGGAGGTATAGCCTACGAGCAGTACTTC
cdr3_aa: CASSAGLAGGIAYEQYF

j_call: TRBJ2-7
d_call: .
v_call: TRBV7-9
clone_size: many
cdr3_nt: TGTGCCAGCAGCTTAGATGGGGCGCGTTTCGAGCAGTACTTC
cdr3_aa: CASSLDGARFEQYF

j_call: TRBJ1-1
d_call: .
v_call: TRBV7-2
clone_size: once
cdr3_nt: TGTGCCAGCAGCTTAGGGTACCCCACTGAAGCTTTCTTT
cdr3_aa: CASSLGYPTEAFF

j_call: TRBJ1-2
d_call: .
v_call: TRBV12-3/TRBV12-4
clone_size: .
cdr3_nt: TGTGCCAGCAGTTTAGGGCGAGGGAGCCACTATGGCTACACCTTC
cdr3_aa: CASSLGRGSHYGYTF